The next 21 T cell receptor beta chains were all read from a single sample in a study of blood T cell repertoires in COVID-19. Using immunoSEQ multiplex PCR, the repertoire was profiled, and TCRdb retains in-frame clones only, with some absent. The sample yields nearly 90,000 clones, about 91% seen once. The sequenced sample was peripheral blood. Receptors were obtained from a man between 60 and 70 years old with acute or convalescent COVID-19.

This clone was detected a few times. The chain uses TRBV7-8 and TRBJ1-5; maybe TRBD1 (6 bases). V lost 3 bases and J lost 3, with 12 bases in between. Germline CDR1 SGHVS, CDR2 FQNEAQ. The CDR3 extends over 15 amino acids. The CDR3, as DNA: TGTGCCAGCAGCTTCGTCAGGGACATCAATCAGCCCCAGCATTTT. It is translated as CASSFVRDINQPQHF.

The chain carries TRBV24-1 and TRBJ2-6; D gene unclear. This CDR3 comprises 13 residues. V dropped 4 bases and J dropped 6 bases, with 6 bases sitting between them. Germline loops: CDR1 KGHDR, CDR2 SFDVKD. As DNA, the CDR3 is TGTGCCACCAGTGACAGTTTGGCCAACGTCCTGACTTTC. Its protein product is CATSDSLANVLTF.

The CDR3 reads CASTPGAPTDSPLHF. The DNA for the CDR3 is TGTGCCAGCACTCCAGGGGCTCCGACGGATTCACCCCTCCACTTT. This rearrangement joins TRBV6-5 to TRBJ1-6, with D tentatively TRBD1 (6 bases). Between the trimmed V and J ends, which lost 7 bases and 8 bases, there was a span of 18 bases. Germline CDR1 is MNHEY and CDR2 is SVGAGI. The CDR3 spans 15 residues.

V gene TRBV5-1 combines with J gene TRBJ1-2, with 12 bases aligning to TRBD1. Looked up from germline, CDR1 is SGHRS and CDR2 is YFSETQ. J lost 1 base, V lost 1 base, and 14 bases had no gene match. The CDR3 spans 20 residues. CDR3 coding DNA: TGCGCCAGCAGCTTGACCAACCGGGACAGGGGGCTCCCAGTTAACTATGGCTACACCTTC. It encodes CASSLTNRDRGLPVNYGYTF.

This sequence joins TRBV5-6 and TRBJ1-5; unclear D gene. From germline, CDR1 is SGHDT and CDR2 YYEEEE. The germline V and J ends were trimmed by 0 bases and 1 base, with 8 bases remaining between them. The CDR3 length is 15 residues. CDR3 sequence (DNA): TGTGCCAGCAGCTTGGCCCTGGCCAGCAATCAGCCCCAGCATTTT. Amino acid sequence: CASSLALASNQPQHF.

In regard to this clone: Compared with germline, one end of the junction differs, possibly owing to a read error. The rearrangement joins TRBV6-1 to TRBJ2-7; D call uncertain. Germline CDR1 reads MNHNS; CDR2 reads SASEGT. The CDR3 has 13 amino acids. CDR3 sequence: CASREDNSYEQYF. CDR3 coding DNA: TGTGCCAGCAGGGAAGACAACTCCTACGAGCAGTACTTC.

The chain combines TRBV19 with TRBJ1-2, with 9 bases matching TRBD1. The CDR3 covers 19 residues. V lost 5 bases to trimming and J lost 2 bases; unmatched junction nucleotides: 18. The germline V gene has CDR1 LNHDA and CDR2 SQIVND (reference sequence). The CDR3 sequence: CASSAPAPTGGYLNYGYTF. The CDR3 nucleotides are TGTGCCAGTAGTGCGCCGGCCCCAACAGGGGGCTATCTAAACTATGGCTACACCTTC.

The chain carries TRBV24-1 and TRBJ1-1; 8 nucleotides line up with TRBD1. V gave up 5 bases and J gave up 7 bases; unmatched junction bases: 11. CDR3 length: 15 residues. Germline V gives CDR1 KGHDR, CDR2 SFDVKD. CDR3 protein: CATSGTGQGIGEAFF. CDR3 nucleotides: TGTGCCACCAGTGGCACCGGACAGGGCATCGGTGAAGCTTTCTTT.

The rearrangement links TRBV30 to TRBJ2-6, with TRBD2 matching 7 bases. V lost 0 bases, J lost 1 base, and 12 bases stayed unmatched. The CDR3 length is 19 residues. Per germline, CDR1 GTSNPN and CDR2 SVGIG (reference sequence). The CDR3 region has the DNA TGTGCCTGGAGTGTACAATCCGGGGGGTGGACTTCTGGGGCCAACGTCCTGACTTTC. It encodes CAWSVQSGGWTSGANVLTF.

The chain has TRBV30 and TRBJ1-2, with TRBD1 as a possible D gene (6 bases). Germline-derived CDR1 and CDR2 are GTSNPN and SVGIG (reference sequence). The CDR3 runs 13 residues. V was shortened by 0 bases and J by 12 bases, with 17 bases between the two germline ends. CDR3 in amino acids: CAWSVLTGSENTF. The DNA of the CDR3 is TGTGCCTGGAGTGTCCTCACAGGGAGTGAAAACACCTTC.

This chain connects TRBV7-2 to TRBJ1-2, with a weak D call TRBD1 (5 bases). Per the germline V gene, CDR1 is SGHTA and CDR2 is FQGNSA. This CDR3 is built from 14 residues. The V gene lost 6 bases and the J gene lost 5 bases, with 16 bases spanning the gap. The CDR3 nucleotides are TGTGCCAGCAGGGCCGCGGGGGGGTTATATGGCTACACCTTC. Translating gives CASRAAGGLYGYTF.

The chain combines TRBV27 with TRBJ1-2, with a tentative D call TRBD1 (5 bases). From germline, CDR1 is MNHEY and CDR2 SMNVEV (reference sequence). CDR3 size: 13 residues. Trimming took 6 bases from V and 5 from J, leaving 13 bases between them. The CDR3 sequence is CASSPGGWYGYTF. The CDR3 DNA reads as TGTGCCAGCAGCCCGGGGGGGTGGTATGGCTACACCTTC.

The chain has TRBV10-1 and TRBJ2-4; TRBD2 matches at 11 bases. After removal of 4 bases from V and 4 bases from J, the junction contained 15 bases not matched to a gene. Germline V gene lookup returns CDR1 WNHNN and CDR2 SYGVQD (reference sequence). CDR3 length equals 19 residues. The CDR3 loop is CASSGLAGSLAEEKNIQYF. The CDR3 DNA reads TGCGCCAGCAGTGGACTAGCGGGATCGCTAGCGGAGGAAAAAAACATTCAGTACTTC.

This chain links TRBV11-3 with TRBJ2-3, with 9 bases lining up with TRBD2. This CDR3 has 17 residues. The germline V gene has CDR1 SGHNT and CDR2 YENEEA. Germline trimming cut 0 bases from V and 2 bases from J; bases unmatched to any gene: 6. The CDR3 bases are TGTGCCAGCAGCTTAGAGGTCAGCGGGAGGTACACAGATACGCAGTATTTT. Translated: CASSLEVSGRYTDTQYF.

As DNA, the CDR3 is TGTGCCACCAGTGAGGGACAGGGGGCTTCGTCTTATGGCTACACCTTC. This codes for CATSEGQGASSYGYTF. The chain combines TRBV24-1 with TRBJ1-2, with TRBD1 matching 12 bases. Germline trimming cut 4 bases from V and 5 bases from J; bases unmatched to any gene: 7. From germline, CDR1 is KGHDR and CDR2 SFDVKD. The CDR3 covers 16 residues.

The V gene is TRBV6-6, the J gene TRBJ2-7; D gene ambiguous. Germline lookup yields CDR1 MNHNY and CDR2 SVGAGI (reference sequence). The CDR3 sequence is 13 residues long. The V end was cut by 8 bases, the J end by 0 bases, with 11 bases between. The CDR3 spells CASSEQHSYEQYF. The CDR3, as DNA: TGTGCCAGCTCCGAACAGCACTCCTACGAGCAGTACTTC.

CDR3 nucleotide sequence: TGTGCCAGCAGTTTTTCACTAGCGGGAAACTACGAGCAGTACTTC. It specifies CASSFSLAGNYEQYF. This chain connects TRBV5-6 to TRBJ2-7; TRBD2 matches 10 bases. The V segment lost 5 bases and the J segment 3 bases; nucleotides outside the gene matches: 8. The CDR3 runs 15 residues. CDR1 is SGHDT and CDR2 is YYEEEE in the germline V gene.

The genes are TRBV5-5 and TRBJ2-1; the D gene is possibly TRBD1 (6 bases). The CDR3 runs 14 residues. Germline V CDR1 and CDR2: SGHKS, YYEKEE (reference sequence). Trimming left V 1 base short and J 9 bases short, with 14 bases between. In nucleotides, the CDR3 is TGTGCCAGCAGCTTGTGGGCAGGGGCCGTTGAGCAGTTCTTC. Its translation is CASSLWAGAVEQFF.

The chain has TRBV11-2 and TRBJ2-3; tentative D call: TRBD2 (6 bases). Trimming cost V 5 bases and J 2 bases, with 14 bases left between them. The length of the CDR3 is 15 residues. The germline CDR1 and CDR2 sequences are SGHAT and FQNNGV. CDR3 loop: CASSPRDSHTDTQYF. The CDR3 DNA sequence: TGTGCCAGCAGCCCGAGGGACTCACACACAGATACGCAGTATTTT. The whole variable domain, filled in from reference TRBV11-2 and TRBJ2-3, reads EAGVAQSPRYKIIEKRQSVAFWCNPISGHATLYWYQQILGQGPKLLIQFQNNGVVDDSQLPKDRFSAERLKGVDSTLKIQPAKLEDSAVYLCASSPRDSHTDTQYFGPGTRLTVL.

The genes are TRBV28 and TRBJ1-1; D is perhaps TRBD1 (6 bases). V was shortened by 2 bases and J by 8 bases, with 12 bases between the two germline ends. The CDR3 totals 13 residues. Per the germline V gene, CDR1 is MDHEN and CDR2 is SYDVKM. The CDR3 DNA sequence: TGTGCCAGCAGTTTAGGGACACAGAGGGAAGCTTTCTTT. Amino acids: CASSLGTQREAFF.

V is TRBV29-1 and J is TRBJ2-2; D perhaps matches TRBD1 (5 bases). This CDR3 comprises 14 residues. The germline V gene has CDR1 SQVTM and CDR2 ANQGSEA. CDR3 in amino acids: CALHTLGATGELFF. CDR3 in DNA: TGCGCTCTCCATACTTTAGGGGCCACCGGGGAGCTGTTTTTT.